The sequence of this TCR beta chain was determined in a study of T cell responses to AZD1222 COVID-19 vaccine. Broader study findings: Donor demographics were predominantly white British with a female majority; clonal diversity may be underestimated.

V dropped 3 bases and J dropped 4; count of bases not matched to a gene: 7. The length of the CDR3 is 16 residues. Germline values: CDR1 SGHTA, CDR2 FQGNSA. The repertoire was sequenced with immunoSEQ multiplex PCR; TCRdb's copy has only in-frame clones and lacks some. The table shows some 130,000 clones, with approximately 90% occurring only once. Regarding this clone: The antigen remains undetermined.

The specimen comprised peripheral blood, sampled on day 0 of AZD1222 vaccination. The sequence was obtained from an adult in good health. The V call is TRBV7-2, the J call TRBJ2-3, with TRBD2 matching over 10 bases. CDR3 DNA sequence: TGTGCCAGCAGCTTTCTAGCGGGGGTGCCGGCAGATACGCAGTATTTT. It translates to CASSFLAGVPADTQYF.